These 3 T cell receptor beta chains were sequenced from one sample in a study of long-term antiretroviral therapy in people with HIV. The assay used was immunoSEQ (version v3.0), run at survey level. Only in-frame clones appear in the TCRdb table, and some are missing; sequencing was by immunoSEQ multiplex PCR. The sample records approximately 25,000 clones, approximately 83% being singletons. Here the sequenced sample was unsorted PBMCs, taken 1.2 years after starting antiretroviral therapy. The source of these receptors is a man aged 45-65 years with HIV.

This chain links TRBV7-9 with TRBJ1-2, with 9 bases aligning to TRBD1. With 5 bases clipped from V and 10 bases from J, the junction kept 2 bases outside the gene matches. This CDR3 has 11 amino acids. Germline lookup yields CDR1 SEHNR and CDR2 FQNEAQ (reference sequence). In nucleotides, the CDR3 is TGTGCCAGCAGCCGACAGGGGGACTACACCTTC. Protein sequence: CASSRQGDYTF. Full variable domain (outside the CDR3, taken from reference TRBV7-9 and TRBJ1-2): DTGVSQNPRHKITKRGQNVTFRCDPISEHNRLYWYRQTLGQGPEFLTYFQNEAQLEKSRLLSDRFSAERPKGSFSTLEIQRTEQGDSAMYLCASSRQGDYTFGSGTRLTVV.

V is TRBV5-1 and J is TRBJ1-6, with D unresolved. This CDR3 is built from 13 residues. Per germline, CDR1 SGHRS and CDR2 YFSETQ. V lost 0 bases and J lost 7, with 5 bases in between. CDR3 protein: CASSLEGNSPLHF. In nucleotides, the CDR3 is TGCGCCAGCAGCTTGGAAGGGAATTCACCCCTCCACTTT.

V usage is TRBV18 and J usage is TRBJ1-6; 9 bases are a match to TRBD1. Trimming cost V 3 bases and J 11 bases; bases outside gene matches: 5. This CDR3 has 14 amino acids. CDR1 is KGHSH and CDR2 is LQKENI in the germline V gene. CDR3 DNA: TGTGCCAGCTCACCGTGGGACAGGGACGCACCCCTCCACTTT. Translated: CASSPWDRDAPLHF.